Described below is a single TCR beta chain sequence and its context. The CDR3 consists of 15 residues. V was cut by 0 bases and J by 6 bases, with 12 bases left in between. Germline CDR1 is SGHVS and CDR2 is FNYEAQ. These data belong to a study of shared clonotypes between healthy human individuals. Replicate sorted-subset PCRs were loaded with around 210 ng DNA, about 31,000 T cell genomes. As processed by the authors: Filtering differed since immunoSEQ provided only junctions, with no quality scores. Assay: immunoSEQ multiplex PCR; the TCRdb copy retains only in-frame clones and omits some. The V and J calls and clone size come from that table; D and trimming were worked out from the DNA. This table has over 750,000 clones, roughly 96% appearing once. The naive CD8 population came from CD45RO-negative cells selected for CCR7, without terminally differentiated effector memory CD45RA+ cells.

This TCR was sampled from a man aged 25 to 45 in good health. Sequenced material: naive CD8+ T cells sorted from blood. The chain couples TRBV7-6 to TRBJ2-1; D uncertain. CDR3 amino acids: CASSLAISHGNEQFF. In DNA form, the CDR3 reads TGTGCCAGCAGCTTAGCGATATCCCACGGCAATGAGCAGTTCTTC.